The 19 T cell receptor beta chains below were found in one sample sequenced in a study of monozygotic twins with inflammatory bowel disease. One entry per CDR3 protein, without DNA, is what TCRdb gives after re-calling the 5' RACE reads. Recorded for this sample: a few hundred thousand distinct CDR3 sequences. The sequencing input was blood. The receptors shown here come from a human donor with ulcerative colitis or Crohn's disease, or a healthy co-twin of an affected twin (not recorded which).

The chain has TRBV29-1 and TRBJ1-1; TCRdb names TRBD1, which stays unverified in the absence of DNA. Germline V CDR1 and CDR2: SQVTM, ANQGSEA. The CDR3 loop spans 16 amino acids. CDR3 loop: CSVASLNGGGNIEAFF.

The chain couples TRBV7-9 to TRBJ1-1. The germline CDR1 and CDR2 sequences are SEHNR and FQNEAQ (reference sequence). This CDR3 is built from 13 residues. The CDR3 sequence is CASSSVLGTEAFF.

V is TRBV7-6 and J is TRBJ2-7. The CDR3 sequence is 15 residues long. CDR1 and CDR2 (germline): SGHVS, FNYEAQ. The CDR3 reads CASSLGKLVSYEQYF.

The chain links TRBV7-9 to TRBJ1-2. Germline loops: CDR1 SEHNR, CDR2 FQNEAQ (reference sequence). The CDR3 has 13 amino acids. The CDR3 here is CASSPSGYYGYTF.

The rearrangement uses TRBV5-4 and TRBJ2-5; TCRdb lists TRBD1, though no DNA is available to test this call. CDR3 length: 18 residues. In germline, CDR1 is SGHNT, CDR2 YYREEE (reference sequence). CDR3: CASSSLYVRDREAETQYF.

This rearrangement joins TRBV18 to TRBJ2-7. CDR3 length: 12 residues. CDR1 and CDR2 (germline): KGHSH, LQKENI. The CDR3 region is CASSPADYEQYF.

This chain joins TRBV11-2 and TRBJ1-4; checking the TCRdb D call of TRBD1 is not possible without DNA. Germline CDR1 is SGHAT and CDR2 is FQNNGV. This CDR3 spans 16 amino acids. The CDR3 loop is CASSLGQGGANEKLFF.

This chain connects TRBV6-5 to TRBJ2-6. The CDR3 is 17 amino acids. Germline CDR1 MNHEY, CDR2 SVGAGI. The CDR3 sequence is CASSYLNLWSGANVLTF.

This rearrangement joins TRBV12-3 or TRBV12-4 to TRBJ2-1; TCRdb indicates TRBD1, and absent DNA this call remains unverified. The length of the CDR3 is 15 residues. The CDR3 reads CASSRTGIRGNEQFF.

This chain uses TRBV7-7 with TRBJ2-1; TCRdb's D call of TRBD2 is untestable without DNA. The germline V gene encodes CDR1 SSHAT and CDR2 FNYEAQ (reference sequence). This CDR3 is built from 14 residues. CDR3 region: CASSLVAGVDEQFF.

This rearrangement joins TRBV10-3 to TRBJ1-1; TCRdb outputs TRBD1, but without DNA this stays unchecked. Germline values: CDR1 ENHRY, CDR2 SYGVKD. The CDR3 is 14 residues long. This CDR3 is CAIGPPGTNTEAFF.

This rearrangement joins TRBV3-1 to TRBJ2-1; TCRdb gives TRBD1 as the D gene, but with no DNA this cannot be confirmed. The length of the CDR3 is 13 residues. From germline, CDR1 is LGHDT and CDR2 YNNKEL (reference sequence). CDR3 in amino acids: CASSRTGVFEQFF.

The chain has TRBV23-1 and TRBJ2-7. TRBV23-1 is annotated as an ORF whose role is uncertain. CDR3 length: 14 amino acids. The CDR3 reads CASSQSIPSYEQYF.

The chain's CDR3 is CASSLVWDRLNSPLHF. This rearrangement joins TRBV5-4 to TRBJ1-6; the D call of TRBD1 rests on TCRdb alone, since no DNA is present to check it. Germline CDR1 and CDR2: SGHNT and YYREEE (reference sequence). This CDR3 spans 16 amino acids.

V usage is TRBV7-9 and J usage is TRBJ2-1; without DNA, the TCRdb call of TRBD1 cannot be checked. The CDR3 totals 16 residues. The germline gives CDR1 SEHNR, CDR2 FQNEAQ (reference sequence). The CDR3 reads CASSLRGSKVQLEQFF.

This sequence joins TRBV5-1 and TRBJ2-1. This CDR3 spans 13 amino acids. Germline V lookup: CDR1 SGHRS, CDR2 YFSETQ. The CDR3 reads CASSFAGYGEQFF.

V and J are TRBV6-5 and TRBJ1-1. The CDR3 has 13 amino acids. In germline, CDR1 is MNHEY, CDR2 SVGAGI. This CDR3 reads CASSPNLETEAFF.

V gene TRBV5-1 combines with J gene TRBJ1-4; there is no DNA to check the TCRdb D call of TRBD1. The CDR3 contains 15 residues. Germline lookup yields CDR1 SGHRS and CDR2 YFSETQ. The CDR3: CASSFQTGGFEKLFF.

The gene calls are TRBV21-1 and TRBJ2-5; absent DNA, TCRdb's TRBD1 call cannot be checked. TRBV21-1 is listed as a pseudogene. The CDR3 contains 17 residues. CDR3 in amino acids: CASPVNRGPKEGETQYF.